This T cell receptor beta chain was sequenced in a study of blood T cell repertoires in COVID-19. Across the whole study: The United States, Italy and Spain were the sources of the acute and convalescent COVID-19 samples. T cells, B-cell-depleted T cells, or PBMCs supplied cDNA or gDNA.

Trimming left V 2 bases short and J 6 bases short, with 13 bases between. This CDR3 has 15 amino acids. In germline, CDR1 is MNHNS, CDR2 SASEGT. TCRdb's table, derived via immunoSEQ multiplex PCR, lists solely in-frame clones and lacks some. The repertoire holds around 160,000 clones, with around 79% as singletons. Adults between roughly 18 and 95 years of age took part from more than 20 US areas. Recovered participants had two consecutive negative NP/OP PCR tests, healthcare professional clearance, or symptom resolution. The J gene is TRBJ2-2, the V gene TRBV6-1, with a weak D call TRBD1 (6 bases). Sequenced sample: PBMCs or T cells enriched from blood (not recorded which). This receptor was obtained from a man aged 45-65 years who had recovered from COVID-19. This CDR3 reads CASSEMFQGPGELFF. The CDR3 nucleotides are TGTGCCAGCAGTGAAATGTTCCAGGGGCCCGGGGAGCTGTTTTTT.